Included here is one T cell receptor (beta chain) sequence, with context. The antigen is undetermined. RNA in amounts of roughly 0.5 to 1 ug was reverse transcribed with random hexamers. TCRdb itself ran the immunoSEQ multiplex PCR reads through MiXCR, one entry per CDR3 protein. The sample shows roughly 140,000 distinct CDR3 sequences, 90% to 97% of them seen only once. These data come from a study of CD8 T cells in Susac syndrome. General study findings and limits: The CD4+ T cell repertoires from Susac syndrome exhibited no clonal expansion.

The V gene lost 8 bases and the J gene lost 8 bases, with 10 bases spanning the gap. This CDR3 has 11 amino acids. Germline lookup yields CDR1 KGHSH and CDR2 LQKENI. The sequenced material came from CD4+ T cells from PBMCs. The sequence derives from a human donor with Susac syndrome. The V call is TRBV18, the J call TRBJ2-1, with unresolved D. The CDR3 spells CASQREDEQFF. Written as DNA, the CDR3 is TGTGCCAGCCAACGCGAGGATGAGCAGTTCTTC.